This T cell receptor beta chain was identified during a study of blood T cell repertoires in COVID-19. Study overall: The study drew acute and convalescent COVID-19 samples from the United States, Italy and Spain. PBMCs, B-cell-depleted T cells, or T cells were the source of the cDNA or gDNA that made up the material.

CDR1 is LGHDT and CDR2 is YNNKEL in the germline V gene (reference sequence). V lost 3 bases to trimming and J lost 3 bases, with 8 bases between them. This CDR3 is built from 13 residues. The authors' processing: Counts of nucleated cells, estimated from reference gene primer amplification, were obtained. TCRdb keeps only in-frame clones here, not all; method: immunoSEQ multiplex PCR. V and J calls and clone size are those listed in that table; D and trimming were worked out from the DNA. The sample holds 100,000 to 150,000 clones, around nine tenths seen once. The rearrangement uses TRBV3-1 (or the pseudogene TRBV3-2) and TRBJ2-5; tentatively, D is TRBD1 (5 bases). Input material: peripheral blood. The sequence derives from a man aged 60 to 69 with COVID-19, enrolled during active disease. The CDR3 DNA follows: TGTGCCAGCAGCCATCGCAGGGAAGAGACCCAGTACTTC. Amino acid sequence: CASSHRREETQYF.